This entry concerns a single TCR beta chain. Each PCR replicate run on unsorted PBMC took in 300 to 350 ng DNA, about 30,000 T cell genomes. Method: immunoSEQ multiplex PCR; TCRdb's copy keeps in-frame clones and lacks some. The sample consists of 530,000 or so clones, approximately 79% of them appearing once. CDR3 size: 11 residues. The sample is drawn from a study of shared clonotypes between healthy human individuals. The sample consisted of PBMCs. The chain joins TRBV21-1 to TRBJ1-2. TRBV21-1 is a pseudogene locus. This TCR derives from a woman in her forties in good health. Some clones in this sample may be carry-over from other donors' samples. CDR3 coding DNA: TGTGCCAGCCTTAAAGACGATGGCTACACCTTC. Its translation is CASLKDDGYTF.